The table lists the clone carrying this T cell receptor beta chain with many counts. Its antigen remains unknown. V lost 5 bases, J lost 0 bases, and 17 bases lay in between. The germline CDR1 and CDR2 sequences are SGHVS and FNYEAQ. The CDR3 is made up of 16 amino acids. Authors' processing steps: Sample-level TCR yields exhibited a median of about 96,000, with a range of about 20,000 to 750,000. TCRdb used MiXCR to reprocess the RACE reads, holding one entry per CDR3 protein. Here the V and J calls rest on TCRdb's processing, not on the authors' analysis. The table lists about 380,000 distinct CDR3 sequences, approximately 5.1% of them singletons, with under 3% in the top ten. The data originate from a study of human T cells and chemical hapten exposure. About the study: Enrolled patients were predominantly female and had alopecia areata, totalis or universalis. The study, taken as a whole, reports: Once DPC sensitization occurred, TCRs above 1 in 1000 frequency showed no change.

Described time point: patch test 1, 2 weeks after DPC sensitization. Treatment: therapeutic diphenylcyclopropenone sensitization with weekly scalp DPC. Phlebotomy was performed prior to application of every patch test. The chain employs TRBV7-6 and TRBJ2-7, with D possibly being TRBD1 (6 bases). The material sequenced was whole blood, taken in connection with sensitization to the hapten diphenylcyclopropenone (DPC). The source is a woman between 50 and 59 years old with alopecia areata. Some clones in this sample may be carry-over from other donors' samples. DNA of the CDR3: TGTGCCAGCAGCCCCGGGGTAGGGGGAACCTCCTACGAGCAGTACTTC. Translation: CASSPGVGGTSYEQYF.